A single sample gave rise to the 10 T cell receptor beta chains below, sequenced in a study of blood T cell repertoires in COVID-19. Only in-frame clones appear in the TCRdb table, and some are missing; sequencing was by immunoSEQ multiplex PCR. The sample has around 360,000 clones; roughly nine tenths are singletons. Sequenced material: PBMCs or T cells enriched from blood (not recorded which). The source of these receptors is a woman in her 30s who had recovered from COVID-19.

The chain links TRBV5-1 to TRBJ2-7; the match to TRBD1 covers 7 bases. The CDR3 length is 11 residues. Germline CDR1 is SGHRS and CDR2 is YFSETQ. J lost 6 bases, V lost 8 bases, and 5 bases had no gene match. The CDR3 DNA follows: TGCGCCAGTACAGGGGTGGGCGAGCAGTACTTC. It yields the protein CASTGVGEQYF.

The gene calls are TRBV11-2 and TRBJ1-1; 8 positions match TRBD1. V trimming: 5 bases; J trimming: 2 bases; junction bases outside the gene matches: 4. Germline CDR1 is SGHAT and CDR2 is FQNNGV. The length of the CDR3 is 14 residues. The CDR3 protein is CASSTTGGNTEAFF. In DNA, the CDR3 is TGTGCCAGCAGCACCACAGGGGGAAACACTGAAGCTTTCTTT.

This sequence joins TRBV28 and TRBJ2-7; D not resolved. This CDR3 spans 11 amino acids. Trimming took off 8 bases at V and 2 bases at J, with 7 bases between the two ends. Germline loops: CDR1 MDHEN, CDR2 SYDVKM. This CDR3 reads CASREAYEQYF. The CDR3 coding sequence is TGTGCCAGCCGCGAAGCCTACGAGCAGTACTTC.

The J gene is TRBJ2-2, the V gene TRBV19; 9 bases line up with TRBD2. This CDR3 contains 16 residues. The germline CDR1 and CDR2 sequences are LNHDA and SQIVND (reference sequence). Trimming at V came to 3 bases and at J to 2 bases, leaving 4 bases not matched to a gene. In DNA, the CDR3 is TGTGCCAGTAGTATTCGTCTAGCGGGAAACACCGGGGAGCTGTTTTTT. This gives the protein CASSIRLAGNTGELFF. Full variable domain (missing parts from reference TRBV19 and TRBJ2-2): DGGITQSPKYLFRKEGQNVTLSCEQNLNHDAMYWYRQDPGQGLRLIYYSQIVNDFQKGDIAEGYSVSREKKESFPLTVTSAQKNPTAFYLCASSIRLAGNTGELFFGEGSRLTVL.

This clone was seen more than once but under ten times. The rearrangement uses TRBV4-2 and TRBJ2-1; possible D gene TRBD1, 7 bases. Trimming cost V 4 bases and J 0 bases, with 13 bases left between them. CDR1 is LGHNA and CDR2 is YNFKEQ in the germline V gene. This CDR3 comprises 16 residues. CDR3 sequence reads: CASSPGAGGSYNEQFF. The CDR3 DNA reads as TGTGCCAGCAGCCCGGGGGCAGGGGGCTCCTACAATGAGCAGTTCTTC.

V gene TRBV30 combines with J gene TRBJ1-1, with D unclear. The CDR3 loop spans 10 amino acids. CDR1 is GTSNPN and CDR2 is SVGIG in the germline V gene (reference sequence). Between the trimmed V and J ends, which lost 5 bases and 7 bases, there was a span of 8 bases. The CDR3 reads CAWRRGEAFF. The DNA of the CDR3 is TGTGCCTGGCGACGGGGTGAAGCTTTCTTT.

This chain links TRBV18 with TRBJ2-7; no clear D gene. Germline CDR1 is KGHSH and CDR2 is LQKENI. The CDR3 is 15 amino acids. V was clipped by 3 bases and J by 3 bases, with 15 bases between them. The CDR3 reads CASSPETDPGYEQYF. The CDR3 DNA reads as TGTGCCAGCTCACCTGAGACCGATCCAGGCTACGAGCAGTACTTC.

This chain connects TRBV9 to TRBJ2-2, with 9 bases lining up with TRBD2. Germline trimming cut 0 bases from V and 5 bases from J; bases unmatched to any gene: 8. The CDR3 sequence is 17 residues long. The germline V gene encodes CDR1 SGDLS and CDR2 YYNGEE. CDR3 amino acids: CASSVGARAGGTGELFF. The CDR3 nucleotides are TGTGCCAGCAGCGTAGGGGCTCGCGCGGGGGGGACCGGGGAGCTGTTTTTT. Together with reference TRBV9 and TRBJ2-2, the CDR3 gives the full variable domain: DSGVTQTPKHLITATGQRVTLRCSPRSGDLSVYWYQQSLDQGLQFLIQYYNGEERAKGNILERFSAQQFPDLHSELNLSSLELGDSALYFCASSVGARAGGTGELFFGEGSRLTVL.

This chain joins TRBV7-2 and TRBJ2-5; D may be TRBD2 (6 bases). CDR1 SGHTA and CDR2 FQGNSA come from the germline V gene. The CDR3 totals 13 residues. Between the trimmed V and J ends, which lost 8 bases and 5 bases, there was a span of 15 bases. Here the CDR3 reads CASRMAGHETQYF. CDR3 nucleotides: TGTGCCAGCCGCATGGCGGGGCACGAGACCCAGTACTTC.

The chain recombines TRBV11-2 with TRBJ1-1, with 7 bases fitting TRBD1. The CDR3 loop spans 14 amino acids. Germline lookup yields CDR1 SGHAT and CDR2 FQNNGV. V gave up 3 bases and J gave up 4 bases; unmatched junction bases: 5. Written as DNA, the CDR3 is TGTGCCAGCAGCTTTGACTCAGGGGGCACTGAAGCTTTCTTT. Protein: CASSFDSGGTEAFF.